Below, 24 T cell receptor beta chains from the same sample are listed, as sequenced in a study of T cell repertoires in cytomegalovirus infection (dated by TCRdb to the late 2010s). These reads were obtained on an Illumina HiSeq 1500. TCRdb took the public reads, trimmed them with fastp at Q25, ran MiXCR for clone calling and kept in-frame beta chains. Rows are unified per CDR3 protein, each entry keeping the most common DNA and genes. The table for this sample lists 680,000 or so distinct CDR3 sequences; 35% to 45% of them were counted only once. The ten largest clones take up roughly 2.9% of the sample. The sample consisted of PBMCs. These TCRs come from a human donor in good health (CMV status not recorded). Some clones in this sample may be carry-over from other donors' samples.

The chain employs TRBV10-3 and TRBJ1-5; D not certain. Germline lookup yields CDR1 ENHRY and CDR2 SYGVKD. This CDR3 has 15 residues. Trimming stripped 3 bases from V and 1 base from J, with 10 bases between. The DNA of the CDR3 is TGTGCCATCAGTGAAGGCCAAGGGAGCAATCAGCCCCAGCATTTT. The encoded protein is CAISEGQGSNQPQHF.

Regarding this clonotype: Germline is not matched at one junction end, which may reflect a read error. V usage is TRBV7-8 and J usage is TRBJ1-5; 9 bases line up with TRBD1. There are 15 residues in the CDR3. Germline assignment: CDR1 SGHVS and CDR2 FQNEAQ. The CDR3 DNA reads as TGTGCCAGCAGCTATTGGGACAGGGCAAATCAGCCCAAGCATTTT. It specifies CASSYWDRANQPKHF.

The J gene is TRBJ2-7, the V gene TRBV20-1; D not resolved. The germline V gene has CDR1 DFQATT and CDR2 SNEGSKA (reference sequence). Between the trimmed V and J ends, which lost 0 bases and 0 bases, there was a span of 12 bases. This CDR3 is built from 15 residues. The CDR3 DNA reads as TGCAGTGCTAGAGATAGAGGACGGAACTCCTACGAGCAGTACTTC. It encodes CSARDRGRNSYEQYF.

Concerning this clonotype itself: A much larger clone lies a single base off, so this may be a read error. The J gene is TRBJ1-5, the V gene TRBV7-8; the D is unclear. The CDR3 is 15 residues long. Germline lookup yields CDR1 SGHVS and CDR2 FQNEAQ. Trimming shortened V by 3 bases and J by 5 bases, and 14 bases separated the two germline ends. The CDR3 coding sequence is TGTGCCAGCAGCTTTGGGCAGGTGGAGGATCAGCCCCAGCATTTT. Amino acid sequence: CASSFGQVEDQPQHF.

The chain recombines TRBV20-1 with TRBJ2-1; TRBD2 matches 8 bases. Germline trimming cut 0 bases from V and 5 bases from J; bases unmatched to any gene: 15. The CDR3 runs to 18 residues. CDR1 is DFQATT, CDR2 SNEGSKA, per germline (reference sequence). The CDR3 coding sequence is TGCAGTGCTAGAGAGGGCTATAAAGCGGGAGAGAGGGACAATGAGCAGTTCTTC. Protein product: CSAREGYKAGERDNEQFF.

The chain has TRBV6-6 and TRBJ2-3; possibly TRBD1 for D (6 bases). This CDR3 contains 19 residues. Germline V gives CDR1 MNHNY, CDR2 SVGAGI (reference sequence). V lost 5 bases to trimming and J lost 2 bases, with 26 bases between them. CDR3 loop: CASSRKQPVGRGNTDTQYF. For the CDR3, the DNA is TGTGCCAGCAGTCGTAAACAACCCGTTGGAAGGGGGAACACAGATACGCAGTATTTT.

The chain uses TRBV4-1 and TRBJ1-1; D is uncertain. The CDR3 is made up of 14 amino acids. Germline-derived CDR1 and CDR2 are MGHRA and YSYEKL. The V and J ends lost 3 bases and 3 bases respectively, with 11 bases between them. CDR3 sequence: CASSHLREDTEAFF. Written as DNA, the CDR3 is TGCGCCAGCAGCCATCTAAGGGAGGACACTGAAGCTTTCTTT.

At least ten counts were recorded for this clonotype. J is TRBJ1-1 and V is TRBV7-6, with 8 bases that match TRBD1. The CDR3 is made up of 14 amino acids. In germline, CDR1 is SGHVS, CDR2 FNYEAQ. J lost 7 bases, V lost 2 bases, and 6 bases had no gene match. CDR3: CASSLSGQGGEAFF. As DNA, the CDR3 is TGTGCCAGCAGCTTATCCGGACAGGGCGGTGAAGCTTTCTTT.

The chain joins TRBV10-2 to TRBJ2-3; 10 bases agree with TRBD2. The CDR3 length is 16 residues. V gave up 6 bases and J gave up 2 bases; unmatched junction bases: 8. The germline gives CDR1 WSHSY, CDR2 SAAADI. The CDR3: CASSPLAGDLTDTQYF. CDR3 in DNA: TGCGCCAGCAGCCCCCTAGCGGGAGACCTCACAGATACGCAGTATTTT.

The chain's CDR3 is CASSYGQGNKFF. The CDR3 DNA reads TGTGCCAGCAGCTACGGACAGGGAAATAAGTTCTTC. The chain couples TRBV7-4 to TRBJ2-1, with 8 bases fitting TRBD1. CDR1 is SGHVT, CDR2 SQSDAQ, per germline. Unmatched junction bases numbered 7, after V lost 4 bases and J lost 14 bases. This CDR3 region has 12 residues.

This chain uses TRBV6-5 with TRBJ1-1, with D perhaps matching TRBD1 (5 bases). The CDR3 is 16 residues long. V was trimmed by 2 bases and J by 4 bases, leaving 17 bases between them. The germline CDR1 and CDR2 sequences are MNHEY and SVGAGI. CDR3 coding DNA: TGTGCCAGCAGTTACAGATTGCGGGGGTTGAGCACTGAAGCTTTCTTT. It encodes CASSYRLRGLSTEAFF.

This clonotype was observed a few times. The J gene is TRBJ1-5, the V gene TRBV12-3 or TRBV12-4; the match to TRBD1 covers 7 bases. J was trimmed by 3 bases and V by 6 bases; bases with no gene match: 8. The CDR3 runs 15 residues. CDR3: CASSPRDSNNQPQHF. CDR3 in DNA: TGTGCCAGCAGCCCCCGGGACAGCAACAATCAGCCCCAGCATTTT.

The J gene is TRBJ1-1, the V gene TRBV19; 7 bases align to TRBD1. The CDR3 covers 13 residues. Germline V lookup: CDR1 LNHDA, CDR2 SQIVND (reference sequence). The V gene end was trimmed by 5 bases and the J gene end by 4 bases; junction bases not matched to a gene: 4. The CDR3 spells CASSGQATTEAFF. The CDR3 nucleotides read TGTGCCAGTAGTGGACAGGCCACCACTGAAGCTTTCTTT.

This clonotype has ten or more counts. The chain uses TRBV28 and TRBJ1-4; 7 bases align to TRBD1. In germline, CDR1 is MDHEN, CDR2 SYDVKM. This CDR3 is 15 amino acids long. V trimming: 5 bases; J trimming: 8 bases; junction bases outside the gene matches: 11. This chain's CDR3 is CASSATGDLGEKLFF. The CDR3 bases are TGTGCCAGCAGTGCCACAGGGGATTTAGGAGAAAAACTGTTTTTT. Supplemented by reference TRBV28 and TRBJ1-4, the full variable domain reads DVKVTQSSRYLVKRTGEKVFLECVQDMDHENMFWYRQDPGLGLRLIYFSYDVKMKEKGDIPEGYSVSREKKERFSLILESASTNQTSMYLCASSATGDLGEKLFFGSGTQLSVL.

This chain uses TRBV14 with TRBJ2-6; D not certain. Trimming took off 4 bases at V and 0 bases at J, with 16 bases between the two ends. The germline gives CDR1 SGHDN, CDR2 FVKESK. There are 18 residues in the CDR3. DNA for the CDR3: TGTGCCAGCAGCCTTAGATTCGGACGGACCTCTGGGGCCAACGTCCTGACTTTC. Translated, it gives CASSLRFGRTSGANVLTF.

The CDR3 region is CAWRRGSYNEQFF. Here the CDR3 DNA reads TGTGCCTGGAGGCGGGGTTCCTACAATGAGCAGTTCTTC. The chain combines TRBV30 with TRBJ2-1, with D possibly TRBD2 on 6 matching bases. Germline V CDR1 and CDR2: GTSNPN, SVGIG (reference sequence). The CDR3 length is 13 residues. Trimming took off 3 bases at V and 1 base at J, with 7 bases between the two ends.

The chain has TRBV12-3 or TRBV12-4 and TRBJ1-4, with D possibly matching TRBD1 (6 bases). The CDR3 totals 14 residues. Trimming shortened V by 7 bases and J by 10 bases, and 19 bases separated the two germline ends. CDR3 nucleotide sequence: TGTGCCAGCATCGGTTCTACAGGGAGAGGAAAACTGTTTTTT. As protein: CASIGSTGRGKLFF.

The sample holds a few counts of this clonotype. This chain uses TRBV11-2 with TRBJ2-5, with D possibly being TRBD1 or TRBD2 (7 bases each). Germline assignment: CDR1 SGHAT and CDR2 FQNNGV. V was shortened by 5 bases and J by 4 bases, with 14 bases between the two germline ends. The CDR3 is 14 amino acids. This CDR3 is CASSAQGGRETQYF. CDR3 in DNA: TGTGCCAGCAGCGCCCAGGGGGGGCGAGAGACCCAGTACTTC.

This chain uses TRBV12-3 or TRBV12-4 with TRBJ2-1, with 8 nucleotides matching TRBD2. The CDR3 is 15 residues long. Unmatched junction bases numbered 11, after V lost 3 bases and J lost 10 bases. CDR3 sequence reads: CASSFYGRAFLEQFF. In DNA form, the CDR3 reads TGTGCCAGCAGTTTTTACGGGAGGGCCTTCTTAGAGCAGTTCTTC.

The CDR3 DNA reads as TGTGCCAGCAGCTTAGCGATTGGGCAGGGGGCCAACGTCCTGACTTTC. Its protein is CASSLAIGQGANVLTF. The rearrangement uses TRBV7-6 and TRBJ2-6; D is unresolved. Trimming removed 0 bases at V and 4 bases at J, with 10 bases between. Germline V gene data show CDR1 as SGHVS and CDR2 as FNYEAQ. The CDR3 sequence is 16 residues long.

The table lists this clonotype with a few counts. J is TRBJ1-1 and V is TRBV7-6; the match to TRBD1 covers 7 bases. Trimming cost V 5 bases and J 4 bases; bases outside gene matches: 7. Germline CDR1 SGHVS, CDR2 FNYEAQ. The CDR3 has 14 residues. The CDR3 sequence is CASSPDRRSTEAFF. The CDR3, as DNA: TGTGCCAGCAGCCCGGACAGGCGTAGCACTGAAGCTTTCTTT.

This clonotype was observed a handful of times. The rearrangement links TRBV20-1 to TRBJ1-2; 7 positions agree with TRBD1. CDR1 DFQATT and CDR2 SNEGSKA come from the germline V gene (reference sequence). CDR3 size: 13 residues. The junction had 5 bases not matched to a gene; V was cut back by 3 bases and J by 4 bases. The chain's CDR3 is CSARDRTGYGYTF. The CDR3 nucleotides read TGCAGTGCTAGGGACAGGACAGGCTATGGCTACACCTTC.

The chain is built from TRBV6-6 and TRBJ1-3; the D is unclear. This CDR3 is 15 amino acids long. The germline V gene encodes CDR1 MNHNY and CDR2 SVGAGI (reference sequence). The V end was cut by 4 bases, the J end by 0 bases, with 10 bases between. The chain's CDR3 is CASSSNLISGNTIYF. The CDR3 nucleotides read TGTGCCAGCAGTTCGAACCTTATCTCTGGAAACACCATATATTTT.

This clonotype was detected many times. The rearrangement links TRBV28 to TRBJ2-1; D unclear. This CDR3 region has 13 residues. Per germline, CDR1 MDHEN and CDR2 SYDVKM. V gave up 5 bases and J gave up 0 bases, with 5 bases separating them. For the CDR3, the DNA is TGTGCCAGCAGTCCCCCCTCCTACAATGAGCAGTTCTTC. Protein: CASSPPSYNEQFF.